This TCR beta chain was sequenced in a study of blood T cell repertoires in COVID-19. For the study at large: PBMCs, B-cell-depleted T cells, or T cells provided the cDNA or gDNA that made up the material.

This table comes from immunoSEQ multiplex PCR, and its TCRdb copy is limited to in-frame clones, with some not included. The table has about 220,000 clones, around 89% seen once. People in the exposed group encountered a COVID-19 case within 2 weeks before entering the study. CDR3 length: 13 amino acids. Germline V CDR1 and CDR2: GTSNPN, SVGIG (reference sequence). V lost 4 bases and J lost 7, with 16 bases in between. The specimen was PBMCs or T cells enriched from blood (not recorded which). The clonotype originates from a man aged 25-40 years who had been exposed to COVID-19. This chain joins TRBV30 and TRBJ1-2, with TRBD1 as a possible D gene (6 bases). DNA for the CDR3: TGTGCCTGGACTGAAGGGGGGGTATCTGGCTACACCTTC. The encoded protein is CAWTEGGVSGYTF.